These 18 T cell receptor beta chains were all obtained from the same sample, sequenced in a study of blood T cell repertoires in COVID-19. Libraries were prepared by immunoSEQ multiplex PCR; TCRdb keeps only in-frame clonotypes and omits some of them. The data hold around 140,000 clones, with 78% observed a single time. Sequences were obtained from peripheral blood. These receptors were collected from an older woman with acute or convalescent COVID-19.

V gene TRBV10-1 combines with J gene TRBJ2-5, with D tentatively TRBD2 (6 bases). CDR3 length: 14 amino acids. The V end lost 3 bases, the J end lost 6 bases, and 14 bases lay between the germline ends. CDR1 and CDR2 from the germline V gene are WNHNN and SYGVQD (reference sequence). For the CDR3, the DNA is TGCGCCAGCAGTGAATTCCCGGGAGATAAGACCCAGTACTTC. Translation gives CASSEFPGDKTQYF.

The genes are TRBV19 and TRBJ2-2; the D gene is possibly TRBD1 (6 bases). V lost 10 bases and J 7 bases, leaving 13 bases between the germline ends. This CDR3 comprises 12 residues. CDR1 and CDR2 from the germline V gene are LNHDA and SQIVND (reference sequence). CDR3 residues: CATSRGIGELFF. CDR3 coding DNA: TGTGCCACCTCGAGGGGGATCGGGGAGCTGTTTTTT. Variable domain in full (rest from reference TRBV19 and TRBJ2-2): DGGITQSPKYLFRKEGQNVTLSCEQNLNHDAMYWYRQDPGQGLRLIYYSQIVNDFQKGDIAEGYSVSREKKESFPLTVTSAQKNPTAFYLCATSRGIGELFFGEGSRLTVL.

This clone was counted at least ten times. The chain uses TRBV6-5 and TRBJ1-5, with D uncertain. Trimming pared 6 bases from V and 2 bases from J, leaving 14 bases between. CDR1 is MNHEY, CDR2 SVGAGI, per germline. The CDR3 is made up of 15 amino acids. The CDR3 nucleotides read TGTGCCAGCAGCAGTCATGGTGCGGGCAATCAGCCCCAGCATTTT. Amino acid sequence: CASSSHGAGNQPQHF.

The genes are TRBV5-6 and TRBJ2-3, with 9 bases identical to TRBD2. The CDR3 loop spans 12 amino acids. Trimming at V came to 0 bases and at J to 15 bases, leaving 5 bases not matched to a gene. Germline V lookup: CDR1 SGHDT, CDR2 YYEEEE. The CDR3 sequence is CASSLDGTSNYF. The DNA for the CDR3 is TGTGCCAGCAGCTTGGATGGGACTAGCAATTATTTT.

The rearrangement links TRBV18 to TRBJ2-1, with 8 bases matching TRBD2. The V and J ends lost 2 bases and 4 bases, in that order; junction bases with no gene match: 4. This CDR3 has 15 residues. The germline CDR1 and CDR2 sequences are KGHSH and LQKENI. CDR3 protein: CASSPGVAGYNEQFF. The CDR3 DNA follows: TGTGCCAGCTCACCAGGGGTAGCGGGATACAATGAGCAGTTCTTC. The full variable domain, its missing parts supplied by reference TRBV18 and TRBJ2-1, is NAGVMQNPRHLVRRRGQEARLRCSPMKGHSHVYWYRQLPEEGLKFMVYLQKENIIDESGMPKERFSAEFPKEGPSILRIQQVVRGDSAAYFCASSPGVAGYNEQFFGPGTRLTVL.

V usage is TRBV27 and J usage is TRBJ2-1, with TRBD2 matching 7 bases. V shed 2 bases and J 4 bases; nucleotides not matched to a gene: 5. The CDR3 totals 15 residues. CDR1 and CDR2 from the germline V gene are MNHEY and SMNVEV (reference sequence). The CDR3 coding sequence is TGTGCCAGCAGTTTAACAGCGGGACCTTACAATGAGCAGTTCTTC. Encoded protein: CASSLTAGPYNEQFF.

This rearrangement joins TRBV30 to TRBJ1-3, with unresolved D. V lost 6 bases and J lost 4, with 19 bases in between. This CDR3 contains 15 residues. Germline CDR1 GTSNPN, CDR2 SVGIG (reference sequence). The CDR3 sequence: CACQNRPRGGNTIYF. The CDR3 DNA follows: TGTGCCTGCCAAAACCGACCGAGAGGAGGAAACACCATATATTTT.

The chain is built from TRBV6-5 and TRBJ2-1, with a weak D call TRBD2 (6 bases). V was cut by 7 bases and J by 4 bases, with 14 bases left in between. Germline values: CDR1 MNHEY, CDR2 SVGAGI. This CDR3 region has 14 residues. The CDR3 protein is CASTGSGPYNEQFF. As DNA, the CDR3 is TGTGCCAGCACGGGTAGCGGACCATACAATGAGCAGTTCTTC.

The chain is built from TRBV29-1 and TRBJ1-1; perhaps TRBD1 as D (6 bases). CDR3 length: 13 amino acids. CDR1 is SQVTM and CDR2 is ANQGSEA in the germline V gene. V lost 4 bases to trimming and J lost 1 base, with 10 bases between them. In DNA form, the CDR3 reads TGCAGCGTTGCGACCAGGGGGAACACTGAAGCTTTCTTT. Its protein product is CSVATRGNTEAFF.

This clone has a handful of counts. The chain employs TRBV3-1 (or the pseudogene TRBV3-2) and TRBJ2-2; weak D call: TRBD2 (6 bases). This CDR3 spans 14 amino acids. V lost 2 bases and J lost 10, with 14 bases in between. From germline, CDR1 is LGHDT and CDR2 YNNKEL (reference sequence). The chain's CDR3 is CASSQTGAGKELFF. CDR3 bases: TGTGCCAGCAGCCAAACGGGAGCAGGGAAGGAGCTGTTTTTT.

Of note for this clone: Other DNA sequences within the sample encode an identical CDR3. The chain joins TRBV6-5 to TRBJ1-6; D is uncertain. Germline V CDR1 and CDR2: MNHEY, SVGAGI. Trimming took 0 bases from V and 8 from J, leaving 5 bases between them. The CDR3 is 13 residues long. The CDR3 nucleotides read TGTGCCAGCAGTTACTCAACGGATTCACCCCTCCACTTT. It yields the protein CASSYSTDSPLHF.

The rearrangement joins TRBV4-2 to TRBJ2-3; D might be TRBD2 (6 bases). Trimming left V 2 bases short and J 2 bases short, with 17 bases between. The CDR3 runs to 17 residues. Germline CDR1 reads LGHNA; CDR2 reads YNFKEQ. The CDR3 DNA follows: TGTGCCAGCAGCCAAAAGTTTGCGGGGAGCGTCACAGATACGCAGTATTTT. Its protein is CASSQKFAGSVTDTQYF.

V is TRBV19 and J is TRBJ1-5; D gene ambiguous. CDR1 is LNHDA and CDR2 is SQIVND in the germline V gene (reference sequence). This CDR3 has 13 amino acids. V was shortened by 8 bases and J by 0 bases, with 8 bases between the two germline ends. The CDR3 coding sequence is TGTGCCAGTGCCCTATATAGCAATCAGCCCCAGCATTTT. Translating gives CASALYSNQPQHF.

The rearrangement joins TRBV27 to TRBJ1-5, with TRBD1 matching 8 bases. V was pared by 5 bases and J by 4 bases, with 4 bases of the junction left unmatched. Germline assignment: CDR1 MNHEY and CDR2 SMNVEV (reference sequence). CDR3 size: 14 residues. The CDR3 DNA sequence: TGTGCCAGCAGTGACAGGGGCGCAAATCAGCCCCAGCATTTT. It translates to CASSDRGANQPQHF.

CDR3 protein: CASEAGDSWQPQHF. The DNA of the CDR3 is TGTGCCAGCGAAGCTGGGGACAGTTGGCAGCCCCAGCATTTT. The chain has TRBV6-1 and TRBJ1-5, with 7 bases that match TRBD1. CDR1 is MNHNS and CDR2 is SASEGT in the germline V gene. The V and J ends lost 8 bases and 7 bases, in that order; junction bases with no gene match: 11. This CDR3 comprises 14 residues.

V gene TRBV5-1 combines with J gene TRBJ1-3, with 9 bases lining up with TRBD1. Germline assignment: CDR1 SGHRS and CDR2 YFSETQ. Germline trimming cut 0 bases from V and 3 bases from J; bases unmatched to any gene: 10. The CDR3 contains 18 residues. The CDR3: CASSLDRDRVGSGNTIYF. The CDR3 DNA sequence: TGCGCCAGCAGCTTGGACCGGGACAGGGTAGGAAGTGGAAACACCATATATTTT.

The chain joins TRBV5-1 to TRBJ2-1, with 8 bases lining up with TRBD2. The CDR3 consists of 15 residues. The V gene end was trimmed by 4 bases and the J gene end by 7 bases; junction bases not matched to a gene: 10. Germline V gene lookup returns CDR1 SGHRS and CDR2 YFSETQ. CDR3 loop: CASSDGTRLENEQFF. In DNA form, the CDR3 reads TGCGCCAGCAGCGACGGGACTAGACTTGAGAATGAGCAGTTCTTC.

This sequence joins TRBV28 and TRBJ1-2; perhaps TRBD1 as D (5 bases). V was pared by 5 bases and J by 3 bases, with 10 bases between. Germline CDR1 and CDR2: MDHEN and SYDVKM. The CDR3 sequence is 13 residues long. The CDR3 nucleotides read TGTGCCAGCAGTATAAGACAGTACTATGGCTACACCTTC. Translation: CASSIRQYYGYTF.